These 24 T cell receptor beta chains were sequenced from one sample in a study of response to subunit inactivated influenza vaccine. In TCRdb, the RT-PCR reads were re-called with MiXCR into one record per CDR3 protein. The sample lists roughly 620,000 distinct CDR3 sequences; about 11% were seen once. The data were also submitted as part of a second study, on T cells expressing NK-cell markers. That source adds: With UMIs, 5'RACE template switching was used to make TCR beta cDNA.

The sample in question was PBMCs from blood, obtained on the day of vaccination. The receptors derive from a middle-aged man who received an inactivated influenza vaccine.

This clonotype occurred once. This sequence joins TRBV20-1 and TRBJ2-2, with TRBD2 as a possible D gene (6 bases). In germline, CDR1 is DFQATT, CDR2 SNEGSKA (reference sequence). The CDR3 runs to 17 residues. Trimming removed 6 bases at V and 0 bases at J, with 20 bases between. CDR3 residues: CSAGGAGSTSNTGELFF. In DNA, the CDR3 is TGCAGTGCGGGCGGCGCGGGAAGCACGTCGAACACCGGGGAGCTGTTTTTT.

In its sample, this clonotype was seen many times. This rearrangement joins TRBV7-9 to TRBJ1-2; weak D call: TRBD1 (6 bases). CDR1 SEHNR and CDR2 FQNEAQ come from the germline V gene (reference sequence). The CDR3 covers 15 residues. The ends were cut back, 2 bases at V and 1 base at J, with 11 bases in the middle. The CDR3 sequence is CASSLTGINNYGYTF. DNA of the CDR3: TGTGCCAGCAGCTTAACAGGGATCAATAACTATGGCTACACCTTC.

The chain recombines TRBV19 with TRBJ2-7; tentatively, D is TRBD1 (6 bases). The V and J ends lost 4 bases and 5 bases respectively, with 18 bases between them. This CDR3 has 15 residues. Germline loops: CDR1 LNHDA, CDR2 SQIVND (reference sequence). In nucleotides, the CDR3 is TGTGCCAGTAGTAACCTAAATTACAGGGTCAACGAGCAGTACTTC. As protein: CASSNLNYRVNEQYF.

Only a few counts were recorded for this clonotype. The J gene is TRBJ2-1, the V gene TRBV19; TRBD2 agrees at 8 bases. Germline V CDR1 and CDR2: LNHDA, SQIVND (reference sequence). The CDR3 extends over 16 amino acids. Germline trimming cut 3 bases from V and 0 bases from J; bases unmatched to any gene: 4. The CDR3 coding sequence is TGTGCCAGTAGTATCCAAAGCGGGAGCTCCTACAATGAGCAGTTCTTC. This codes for CASSIQSGSSYNEQFF.

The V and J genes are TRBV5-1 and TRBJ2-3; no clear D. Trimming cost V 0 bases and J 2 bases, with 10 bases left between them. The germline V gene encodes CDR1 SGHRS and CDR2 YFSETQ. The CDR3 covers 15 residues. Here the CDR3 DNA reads TGCGCCAGCAGCTTGGAGTCGCGAACCACAGATACGCAGTATTTT. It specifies CASSLESRTTDTQYF.

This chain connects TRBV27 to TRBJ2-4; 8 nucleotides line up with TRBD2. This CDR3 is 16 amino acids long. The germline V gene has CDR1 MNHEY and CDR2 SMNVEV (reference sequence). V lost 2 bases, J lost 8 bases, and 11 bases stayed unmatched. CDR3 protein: CASSLTLTSVEDIQYF. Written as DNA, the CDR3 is TGTGCCAGCAGTTTAACCTTGACTAGCGTTGAGGACATTCAGTACTTC.

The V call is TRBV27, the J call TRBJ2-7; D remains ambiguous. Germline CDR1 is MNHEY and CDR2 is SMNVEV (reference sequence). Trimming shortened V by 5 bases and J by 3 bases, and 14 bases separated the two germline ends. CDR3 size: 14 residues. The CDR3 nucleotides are TGTGCCAGCAGTCTAACCCCTATCAACTACGAGCAGTACTTC. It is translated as CASSLTPINYEQYF.

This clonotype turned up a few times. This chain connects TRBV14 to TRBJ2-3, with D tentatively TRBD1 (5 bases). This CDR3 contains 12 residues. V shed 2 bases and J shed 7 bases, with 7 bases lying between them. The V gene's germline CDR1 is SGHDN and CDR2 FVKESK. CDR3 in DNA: TGTGCCAGCAGCCAACAGGGTTATACGCAGTATTTT. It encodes CASSQQGYTQYF.

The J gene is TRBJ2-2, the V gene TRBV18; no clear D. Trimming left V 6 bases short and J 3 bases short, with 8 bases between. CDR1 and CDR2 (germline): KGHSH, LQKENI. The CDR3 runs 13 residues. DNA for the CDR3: TGTGCCAGCTCCCAGGAGTACACCGGGGAGCTGTTTTTT. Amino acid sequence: CASSQEYTGELFF.

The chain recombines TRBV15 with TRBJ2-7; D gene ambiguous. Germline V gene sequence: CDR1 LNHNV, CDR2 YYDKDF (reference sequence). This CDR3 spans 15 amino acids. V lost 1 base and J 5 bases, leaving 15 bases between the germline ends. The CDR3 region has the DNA TGTGCCACCAGCAGAGCGACCGCAATCTACCACGAGCAGTACTTC. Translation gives CATSRATAIYHEQYF.

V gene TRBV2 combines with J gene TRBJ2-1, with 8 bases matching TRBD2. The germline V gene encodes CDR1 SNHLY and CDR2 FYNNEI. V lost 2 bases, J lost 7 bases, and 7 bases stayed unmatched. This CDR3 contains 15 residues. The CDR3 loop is CASSEMGLETNEQFF. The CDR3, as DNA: TGTGCCAGCAGTGAAATGGGACTAGAGACTAATGAGCAGTTCTTC.

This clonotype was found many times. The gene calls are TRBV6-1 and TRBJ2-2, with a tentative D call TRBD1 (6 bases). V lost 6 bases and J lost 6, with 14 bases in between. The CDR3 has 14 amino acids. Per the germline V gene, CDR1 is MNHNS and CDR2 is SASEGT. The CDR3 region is CASRLTGLSGELFF. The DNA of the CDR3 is TGTGCCAGCAGACTCACAGGGTTATCCGGGGAGCTGTTTTTT.

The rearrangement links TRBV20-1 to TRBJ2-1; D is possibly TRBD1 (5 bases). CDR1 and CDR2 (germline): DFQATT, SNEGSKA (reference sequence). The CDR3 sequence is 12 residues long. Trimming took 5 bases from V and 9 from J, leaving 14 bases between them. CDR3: CSAGQRVGEQFF. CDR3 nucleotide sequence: TGCAGTGCTGGACAAAGGGTTGGTGAGCAGTTCTTC.

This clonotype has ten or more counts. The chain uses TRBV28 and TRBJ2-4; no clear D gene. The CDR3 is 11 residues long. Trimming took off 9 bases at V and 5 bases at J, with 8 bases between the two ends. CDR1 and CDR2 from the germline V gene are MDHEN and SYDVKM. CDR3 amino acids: CASETENIQYF. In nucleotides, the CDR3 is TGTGCCAGTGAGACGGAAAACATTCAGTACTTC.

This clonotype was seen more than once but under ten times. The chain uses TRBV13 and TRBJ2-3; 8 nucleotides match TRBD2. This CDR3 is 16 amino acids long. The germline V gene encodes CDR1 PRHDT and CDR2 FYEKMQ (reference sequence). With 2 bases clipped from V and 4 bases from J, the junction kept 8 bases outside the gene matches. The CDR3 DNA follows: TGTGCCAGCAGCTTAAGAGGGACTAGGTTTGCAGATACGCAGTATTTT. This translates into CASSLRGTRFADTQYF.

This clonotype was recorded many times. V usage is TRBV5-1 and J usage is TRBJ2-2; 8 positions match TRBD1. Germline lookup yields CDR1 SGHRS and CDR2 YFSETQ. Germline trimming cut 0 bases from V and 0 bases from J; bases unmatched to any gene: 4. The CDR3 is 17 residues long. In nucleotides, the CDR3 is TGCGCCAGCAGCTTGGGAGTCAGGGGGCCGAACACCGGGGAGCTGTTTTTT. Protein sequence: CASSLGVRGPNTGELFF.

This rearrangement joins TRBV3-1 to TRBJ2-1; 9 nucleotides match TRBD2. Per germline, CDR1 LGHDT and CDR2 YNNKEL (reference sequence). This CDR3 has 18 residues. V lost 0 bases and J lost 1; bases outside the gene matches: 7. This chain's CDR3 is CASSQDFMSGRSYNEQFF. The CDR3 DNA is TGTGCCAGCAGCCAAGATTTCATGAGCGGGAGGTCCTACAATGAGCAGTTCTTC.

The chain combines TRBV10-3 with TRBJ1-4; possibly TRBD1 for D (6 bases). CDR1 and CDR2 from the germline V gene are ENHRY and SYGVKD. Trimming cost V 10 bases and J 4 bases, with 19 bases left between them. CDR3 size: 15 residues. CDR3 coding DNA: TGTGCCACGACGTTGGGGGGAGGGGGTAATGAAAAACTGTTTTTT. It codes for CATTLGGGGNEKLFF.

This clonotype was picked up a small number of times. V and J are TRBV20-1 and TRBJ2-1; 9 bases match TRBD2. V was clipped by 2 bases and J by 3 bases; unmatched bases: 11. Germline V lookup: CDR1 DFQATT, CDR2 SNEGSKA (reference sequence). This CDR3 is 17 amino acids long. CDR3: CSARNLASGIFYNEQFF. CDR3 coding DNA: TGCAGTGCTAGAAATTTGGCTAGCGGGATCTTCTACAATGAGCAGTTCTTC.

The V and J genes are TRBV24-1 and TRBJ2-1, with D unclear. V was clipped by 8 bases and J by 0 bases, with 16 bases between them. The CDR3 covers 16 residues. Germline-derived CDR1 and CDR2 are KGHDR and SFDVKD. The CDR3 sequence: CATIGKEPYSYNEQFF. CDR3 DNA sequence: TGTGCCACCATTGGTAAGGAGCCTTACTCCTACAATGAGCAGTTCTTC.

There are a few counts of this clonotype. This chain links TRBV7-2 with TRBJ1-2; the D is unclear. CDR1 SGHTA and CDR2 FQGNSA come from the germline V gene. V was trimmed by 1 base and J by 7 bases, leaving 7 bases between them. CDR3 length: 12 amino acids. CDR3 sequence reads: CASSLERVGYTF. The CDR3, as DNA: TGTGCCAGCAGCTTAGAGAGAGTTGGCTACACCTTC. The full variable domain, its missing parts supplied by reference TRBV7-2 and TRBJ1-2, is GAGVSQSPSNKVTEKGKDVELRCDPISGHTALYWYRQSLGQGLEFLIYFQGNSAPDKSGLPSDRFSAERTGGSVSTLTIQRTQQEDSAVYLCASSLERVGYTFGSGTRLTVV.

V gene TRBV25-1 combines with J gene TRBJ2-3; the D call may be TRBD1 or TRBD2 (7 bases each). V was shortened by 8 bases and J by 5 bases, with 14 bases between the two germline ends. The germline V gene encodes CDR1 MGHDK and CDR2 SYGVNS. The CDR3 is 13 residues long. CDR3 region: CASYTGEGDTQYF. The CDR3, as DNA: TGTGCCAGCTATACAGGGGAGGGAGATACGCAGTATTTT.

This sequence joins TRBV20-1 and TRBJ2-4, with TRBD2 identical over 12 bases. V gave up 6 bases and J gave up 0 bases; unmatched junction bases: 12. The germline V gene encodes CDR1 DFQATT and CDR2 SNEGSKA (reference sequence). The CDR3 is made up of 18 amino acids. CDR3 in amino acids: CSAEGLAGSKGAKNIQYF. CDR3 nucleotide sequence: TGCAGTGCCGAGGGACTAGCGGGCTCGAAGGGAGCCAAAAACATTCAGTACTTC.

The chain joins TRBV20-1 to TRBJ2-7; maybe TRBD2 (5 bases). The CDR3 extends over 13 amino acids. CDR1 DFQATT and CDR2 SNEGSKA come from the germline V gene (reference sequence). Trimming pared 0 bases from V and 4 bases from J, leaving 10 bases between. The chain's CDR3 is CSAREGLQYEQYF. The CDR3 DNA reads TGCAGTGCTAGAGAAGGACTGCAGTACGAGCAGTACTTC.